This TCR beta chain was retrieved from a study of blood T cells in healthy people across ages. Study-level findings and limits: Per-million-T-cell TCR beta diversity fell roughly linearly with age.

Next came a second PCR, run for about 7 to 12 cycles, which used a sample-barcoded 5' primer along with a J-beta primer mix. Using its own MiXCR run on the 5' RACE reads, TCRdb lists one record per CDR3 protein. Of fewer than 900,000 distinct CDR3 sequences detected, about half appear once; the ten largest clones hold roughly 31%. This CDR3 comprises 15 residues. Germline lookup yields CDR1 SGDLS and CDR2 YYNGEE. V lost 2 bases, J lost 8 bases, and 19 bases lay in between. Remarks on this clonotype: Its antigen is unidentified.

The gene calls are TRBV9 and TRBJ1-2, with D unresolved. The sequence was collected from a woman in her sixties in good health. Sequenced material: blood. The CDR3 reads CASSVTSDGSLGYTF. CDR3 sequence (DNA): TGTGCCAGCAGCGTGACCTCGGACGGTTCCCTAGGCTACACCTTC.